These 9 T cell receptor beta chains came from one sample sequenced in a study of regulatory dendritic cells for organ transplantation. Clones were read by immunoSEQ multiplex PCR, and TCRdb kept only the in-frame ones, dropping some. The repertoire holds tens of thousands of clones, with about 70% as singletons. Sequenced input: memory CD4+ T cells from blood. Subset: CD45RO+ memory T cells. These receptors came from a human donor in good health.

V usage is TRBV28 and J usage is TRBJ2-7; 7 nucleotides match TRBD1. V lost 3 bases to trimming and J lost 1 base; unmatched junction nucleotides: 9. This CDR3 spans 16 amino acids. The germline V gene encodes CDR1 MDHEN and CDR2 SYDVKM. CDR3 residues: CASSFGYSGQSYEQYF. CDR3 in DNA: TGTGCCAGCAGTTTTGGGTACTCGGGACAGTCCTACGAGCAGTACTTC.

The gene calls are TRBV5-6 and TRBJ2-1, with 12 bases fitting TRBD2. V was pared by 3 bases and J by 7 bases, with 8 bases of the junction left unmatched. CDR3 size: 16 residues. The V gene's germline CDR1 is SGHDT and CDR2 YYEEEE. CDR3 DNA sequence: TGTGCCAGCAGCTGGGACCTAGCGGGGGGGGGAAATGAGCAGTTCTTC. Its translation is CASSWDLAGGGNEQFF.

V is TRBV18 and J is TRBJ2-5; 14 bases map to TRBD2. Germline CDR1 is KGHSH and CDR2 is LQKENI. This CDR3 contains 17 residues. V was clipped by 3 bases and J by 1 base; unmatched bases: 4. CDR3 protein: CASSPGLAGGRQETQYF. The CDR3 DNA follows: TGTGCCAGCTCACCTGGACTAGCGGGGGGCCGCCAAGAGACCCAGTACTTC.

In its sample, this clone was seen a few times. The gene calls are TRBV2 and TRBJ1-3; tentatively, D is TRBD1 (5 bases). The V and J ends lost 1 base and 9 bases respectively, with 13 bases between them. The CDR3 has 14 amino acids. CDR1 and CDR2 from the germline V gene are SNHLY and FYNNEI. CDR3 amino acids: CASSEETVRGTIYF. DNA for the CDR3: TGTGCCAGCAGTGAAGAGACAGTGCGAGGCACCATATATTTT. Drawing the rest from reference TRBV2 and TRBJ1-3, the complete variable domain is EPEVTQTPSHQVTQMGQEVILRCVPISNHLYFYWYRQILGQKVEFLVSFYNNEISEKSEIFDDQFSVERPDGSNFTLKIRSTKLEDSAMYFCASSEETVRGTIYFGEGSWLTVV.

V is TRBV18 and J is TRBJ1-1; D not certain. Germline V gene data show CDR1 as KGHSH and CDR2 as LQKENI. Trimming took off 1 base at V and 4 bases at J, with 10 bases between the two ends. CDR3 size: 14 residues. The CDR3 region is CASSPRPGATEAFF. The CDR3 DNA is TGTGCCAGCTCACCACGGCCGGGTGCCACTGAAGCTTTCTTT.

This rearrangement joins TRBV2 to TRBJ2-5; 7 bases line up with TRBD2. The CDR3 covers 14 residues. After removal of 4 bases from V and 1 base from J, the junction contained 3 bases not matched to a gene. The germline V gene has CDR1 SNHLY and CDR2 FYNNEI. CDR3 DNA sequence: TGTGCCAGCAGTGGGTCTAGCGGCCAAGAGACCCAGTACTTC. It codes for CASSGSSGQETQYF.

As concerns this clone: The junction differs from germline at one of its ends, possibly a read error. The V call is TRBV28, the J call TRBJ1-2; D is perhaps TRBD1 (6 bases). The CDR3 runs to 14 residues. Germline V CDR1 and CDR2: MDHEN, SYDVKM. CDR3 loop: CASSLPGATVLLLF. In nucleotides, the CDR3 is TGTGCCAGCAGTTTACCAGGGGCGACAGTTCTCCTTCTCTTC.

This clone has just a few counts. This rearrangement joins TRBV5-1 to TRBJ1-1; 9 nucleotides agree with TRBD1. This CDR3 region has 16 residues. The germline gives CDR1 SGHRS, CDR2 YFSETQ. The V gene end was trimmed by 0 bases and the J gene end by 1 base; junction bases not matched to a gene: 4. The CDR3 reads CASSLEDRGWNTEAFF. In DNA, the CDR3 is TGCGCCAGCAGCTTGGAGGACAGGGGTTGGAACACTGAAGCTTTCTTT.

This clone has a single count. The gene calls are TRBV4-1 and TRBJ1-5, with D unclear. Germline loops: CDR1 MGHRA, CDR2 YSYEKL. V was clipped by 0 bases and J by 7 bases, with 13 bases between them. The CDR3 totals 15 residues. In DNA, the CDR3 is TGCGCCAGCAGCCAAGATCCTTCTTCCTCCCAGCCCCAGCATTTT. Translation: CASSQDPSSSQPQHF.